The text below deals with one T cell receptor (beta chain). Its antigen is still unknown. The entry originates in a study of cytomegalovirus exposure and HLA in healthy donors. Study-level background: The approximately 710 first-cohort repertoires and the roughly 130 validation repertoires shared the same platform, a later analysis reported.

Study findings and constraints: The classifier, whose performance was assessed in both the original and validation cohorts, reportedly diagnosed cytomegalovirus status with high specificity and sensitivity. The finding came from a later analysis; first-cohort TCR clusters tended to co-occur in the roughly 120 validation repertoires. The study listed roughly 160 cytomegalovirus-associated TCR beta chains.

CDR3 length: 15 residues. The V gene's germline CDR1 is MGHRA and CDR2 YSYEKL. V dropped 4 bases and J dropped 1 base, with 13 bases sitting between them. The repertoire was sequenced with immunoSEQ multiplex PCR; TCRdb's copy has only in-frame clones and lacks some. Among some 310,000 clones listed, roughly 86% were seen once. V gene TRBV4-1 combines with J gene TRBJ2-5; D uncertain. The sequence was obtained from a man aged 25 to 40 in good health and CMV-seronegative. Sequenced material: PBMCs. CDR3 region: CASSLERGTQETQYF. Here the CDR3 DNA reads TGCGCCAGCAGCCTCGAGCGTGGAACCCAAGAGACCCAGTACTTC.